What follows describes a single T cell receptor beta chain. The sample originates from a study of blood T cell repertoires in COVID-19. The overall study: Acute and convalescent COVID-19 specimens originated in the United States, Italy and Spain. T cells, B-cell-depleted T cells, or PBMCs supplied cDNA or gDNA.

V was clipped by 2 bases and J by 1 base, with 9 bases between them. CDR1 and CDR2 from the germline V gene are SGHRS and YFSETQ. CDR3 length: 14 residues. As processed by the authors: It was from reference gene primer amplification that nucleated cell counts were estimated. Only in-frame clones appear in the TCRdb table, and some are missing; sequencing was by immunoSEQ multiplex PCR. That table is the source of V, J and clone size, and D and trimming were worked out from the DNA. This table holds 55,000 to 60,000 clones, more than 75% found once. This sequence was found in a man aged 50 or older with active or convalescent COVID-19. The J gene is TRBJ1-1, the V gene TRBV5-1; D may be TRBD1 (5 bases). Input material: peripheral blood. CDR3 DNA sequence: TGCGCCAGCAGCTTCAGGGCAGAGAACACTGAAGCTTTCTTT. This translates into CASSFRAENTEAFF.